This T cell receptor beta chain was recovered during a study of cytomegalovirus exposure and HLA in healthy donors. This CDR3 is built from 12 residues. Germline V gives CDR1 PRHDT, CDR2 FYEKMQ (reference sequence). V was pared by 5 bases and J by 8 bases, with 12 bases between. Points from the study as a whole: The study reported that TCR beta sequences accurately predicted HLA-A and HLA-B alleles in most subjects.

PCR amplification relied on 60 Vbeta primers (plus 13 Jbeta primers). Profiling relied on immunoSEQ multiplex PCR, and the TCRdb table lists in-frame clones only, not all of them. The sample has under 200,000 clones; roughly 73% are singletons. A remark on this clone: Its antigen remains unidentified.

Input material: PBMCs. This clonotype was sampled from a female donor in good health and CMV-seronegative. The chain combines TRBV13 with TRBJ1-2; no reliable D call. The CDR3 bases are TGTGCCAGCAGCCGAACTGGGCGCGGCTACACCTTC. Protein: CASSRTGRGYTF.